This T cell receptor beta chain was profiled in a study of T cell clonality in common variable immunodeficiency. The assay was immunoSEQ multiplex PCR, and TCRdb's table has in-frame clones only and misses some. The sample presents roughly 70,000 clones, none singletons. CDR3 length equals 12 residues. Germline loops: CDR1 MDHEN, CDR2 SYDVKM. This clone has at least ten counts. The read is 3 residues too short to cover the CDR3 end, so that end is filled in from the germline J gene. This sequence was found in a person aged 18 to 69 in good health. The sample consisted of peripheral blood mononuclear cells. The rearrangement joins TRBV28 to TRBJ1-2, with D possibly matching TRBD1 (6 bases). Here the CDR3 reads CASSLQGNGYTF. CDR3 DNA, as far as it was read: TGTGCCAGCAGTTTGCAGGGGAACGGC.